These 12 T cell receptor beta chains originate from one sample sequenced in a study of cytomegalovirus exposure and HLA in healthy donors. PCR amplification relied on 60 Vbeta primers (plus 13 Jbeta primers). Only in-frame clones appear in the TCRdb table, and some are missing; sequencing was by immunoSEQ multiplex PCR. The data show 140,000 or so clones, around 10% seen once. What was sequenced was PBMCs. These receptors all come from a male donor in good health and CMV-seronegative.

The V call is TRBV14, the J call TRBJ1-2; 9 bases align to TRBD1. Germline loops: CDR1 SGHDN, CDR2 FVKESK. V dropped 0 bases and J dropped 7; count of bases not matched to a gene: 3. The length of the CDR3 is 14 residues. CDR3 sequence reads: CASSQEGQGPGYTF. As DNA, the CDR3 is TGTGCCAGCAGCCAAGAAGGACAGGGGCCTGGCTACACCTTC.

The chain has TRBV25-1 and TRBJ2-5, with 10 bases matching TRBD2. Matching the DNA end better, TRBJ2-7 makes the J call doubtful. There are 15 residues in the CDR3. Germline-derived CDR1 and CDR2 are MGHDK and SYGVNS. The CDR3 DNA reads TGTGCCAGCAGTGAAACAGCGGGAGGGCCAGGCGAGCAGTACTTC. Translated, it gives CASSETAGGPGEQYF.

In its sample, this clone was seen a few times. The CDR3 sequence: CASSLVGEVYEQFF. As DNA, the CDR3 is TGTGCCAGCAGTTTAGTGGGAGAAGTCTATGAGCAGTTCTTC. The chain joins TRBV28 to TRBJ2-1; the D gene is possibly TRBD2 (5 bases). CDR3 length equals 14 residues. Germline lookup yields CDR1 MDHEN and CDR2 SYDVKM. Deletions cut 2 bases from V and 8 bases from J, with 13 bases between.

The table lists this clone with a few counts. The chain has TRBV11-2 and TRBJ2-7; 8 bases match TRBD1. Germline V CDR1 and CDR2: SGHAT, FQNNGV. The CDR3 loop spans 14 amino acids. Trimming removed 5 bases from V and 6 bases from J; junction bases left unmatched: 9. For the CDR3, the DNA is TGTGCCAGCAGCGCCGAGAACAGGGGGACCGAGCAGTACTTC. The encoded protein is CASSAENRGTEQYF.

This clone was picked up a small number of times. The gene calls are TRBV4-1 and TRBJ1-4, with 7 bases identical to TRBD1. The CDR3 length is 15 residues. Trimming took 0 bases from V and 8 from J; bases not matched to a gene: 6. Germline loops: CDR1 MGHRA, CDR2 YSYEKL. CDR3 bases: TGCGCCAGCAGCCAAGAGCAGGGGGTCTCGGAAAAACTGTTTTTT. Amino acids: CASSQEQGVSEKLFF.

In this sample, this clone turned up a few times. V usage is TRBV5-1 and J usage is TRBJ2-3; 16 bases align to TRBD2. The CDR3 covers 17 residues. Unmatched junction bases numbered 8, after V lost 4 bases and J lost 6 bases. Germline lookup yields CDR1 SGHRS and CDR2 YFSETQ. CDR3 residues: CASSRGLAGGLLDTQYF. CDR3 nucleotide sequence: TGCGCCAGCAGCAGGGGACTAGCGGGGGGGCTTCTGGATACGCAGTATTTT.

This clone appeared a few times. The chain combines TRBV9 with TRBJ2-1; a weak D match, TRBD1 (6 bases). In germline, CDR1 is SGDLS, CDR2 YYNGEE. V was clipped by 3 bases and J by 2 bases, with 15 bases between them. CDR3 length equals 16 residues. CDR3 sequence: CASSASGATAYNEQFF. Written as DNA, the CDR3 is TGTGCCAGCAGCGCATCAGGGGCCACAGCCTACAATGAGCAGTTCTTC.

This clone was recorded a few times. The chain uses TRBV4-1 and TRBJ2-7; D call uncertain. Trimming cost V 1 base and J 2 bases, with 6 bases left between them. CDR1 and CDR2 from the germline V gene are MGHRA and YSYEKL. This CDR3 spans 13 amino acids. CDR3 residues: CASSQAHTYEQYF. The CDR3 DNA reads TGCGCCAGCAGCCAAGCCCACACCTACGAGCAGTACTTC.

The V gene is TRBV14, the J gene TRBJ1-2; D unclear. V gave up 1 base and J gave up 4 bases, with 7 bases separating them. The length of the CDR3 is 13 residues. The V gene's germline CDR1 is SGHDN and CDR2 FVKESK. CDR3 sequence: CASSQVSLYGYTF. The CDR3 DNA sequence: TGTGCCAGCAGCCAAGTCTCTCTCTATGGCTACACCTTC.

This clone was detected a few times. CDR3 in DNA: TGTGCCAGTAGTATAGTGGCAGGGGGTGAAGGCTACACCTTC. It is translated as CASSIVAGGEGYTF. The genes are TRBV19 and TRBJ1-2; TRBD1 aligns across 7 bases. Germline V CDR1 and CDR2: LNHDA, SQIVND (reference sequence). Trimming removed 1 base from V and 8 bases from J; junction bases left unmatched: 7. The CDR3 consists of 14 residues.

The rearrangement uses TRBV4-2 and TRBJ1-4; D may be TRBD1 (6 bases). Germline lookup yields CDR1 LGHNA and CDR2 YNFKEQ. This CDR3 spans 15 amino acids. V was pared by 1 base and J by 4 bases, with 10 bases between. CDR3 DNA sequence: TGTGCCAGCAGCCAAGCAGGACAGAGTAATGAAAAACTGTTTTTT. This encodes CASSQAGQSNEKLFF.

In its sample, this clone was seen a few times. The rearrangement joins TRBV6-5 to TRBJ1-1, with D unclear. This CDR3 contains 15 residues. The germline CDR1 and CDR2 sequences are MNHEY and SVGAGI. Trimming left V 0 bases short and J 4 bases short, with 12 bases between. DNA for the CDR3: TGTGCCAGCAGTTACTCGAACGAGGGTGGCACTGAAGCTTTCTTT. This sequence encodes CASSYSNEGGTEAFF.